This T cell receptor beta chain was observed in a study of PD-L1 blockade in urothelial cancer. Study-level background: In the mid-2010s, patients got going on atezolizumab, taking 1,200 mg intravenously every 3 weeks. Blood analysis took place 3 weeks (second dose) and 6 weeks after treatment start. Study observations and caveats: Blood clones associated with the tumor expanded more at 3 weeks in durable-benefit patients. Survival was better when pretreatment blood TCR clonality fell below the median.

On this clone itself: No antigen is known for it.

Here immunoSEQ multiplex PCR was the method, and the copy in TCRdb shows in-frame clones only, minus some. Of 35,000 to 50,000 clones in the sample, approximately 77% were seen once. Trimming at V came to 0 bases and at J to 4 bases, leaving 16 bases not matched to a gene. In germline, CDR1 is SGHRS, CDR2 YFSETQ. The length of the CDR3 is 19 residues. This material consisted of PBMCs, taken around atezolizumab (anti-PD-L1) treatment. The receptor was derived from a man between 65 and 79 years old with urothelial cancer. The rearrangement joins TRBV5-1 to TRBJ2-5, with TRBD2 identical over 9 bases. The CDR3, as DNA: TGCGCCAGCAGCTTGGGACCCGTAGCGGGAGAGAGAGGGAGAGAGACCCAGTACTTC. Amino acid sequence: CASSLGPVAGERGRETQYF. The full variable domain, with the rest looked up from reference TRBV5-1 and TRBJ2-5, is KAGVTQTPRYLIKTRGQQVTLSCSPISGHRSVSWYQQTPGQGLQFLFEYFSETQRNKGNFPGRFSGRQFSNSRSEMNVSTLELGDSALYLCASSLGPVAGERGRETQYFGPGTRLLVL.